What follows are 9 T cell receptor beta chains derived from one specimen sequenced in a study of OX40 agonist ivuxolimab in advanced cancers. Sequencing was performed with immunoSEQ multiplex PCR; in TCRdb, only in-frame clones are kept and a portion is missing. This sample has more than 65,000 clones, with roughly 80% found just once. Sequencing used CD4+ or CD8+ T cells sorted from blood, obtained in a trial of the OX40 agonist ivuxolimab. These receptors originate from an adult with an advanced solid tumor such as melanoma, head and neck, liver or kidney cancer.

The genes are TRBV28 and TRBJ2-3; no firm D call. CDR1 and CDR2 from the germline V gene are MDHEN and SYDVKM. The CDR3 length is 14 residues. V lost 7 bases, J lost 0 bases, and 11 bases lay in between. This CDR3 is CASKTASSTDTQYF. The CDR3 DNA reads TGTGCCAGCAAAACGGCATCGAGCACAGATACGCAGTATTTT.

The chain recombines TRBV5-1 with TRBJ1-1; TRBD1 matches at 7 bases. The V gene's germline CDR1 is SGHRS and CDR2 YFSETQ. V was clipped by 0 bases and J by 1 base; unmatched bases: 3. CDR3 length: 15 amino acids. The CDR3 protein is CASSLEPGGNTEAFF. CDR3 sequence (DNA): TGCGCCAGCAGCTTGGAACCAGGGGGGAACACTGAAGCTTTCTTT.

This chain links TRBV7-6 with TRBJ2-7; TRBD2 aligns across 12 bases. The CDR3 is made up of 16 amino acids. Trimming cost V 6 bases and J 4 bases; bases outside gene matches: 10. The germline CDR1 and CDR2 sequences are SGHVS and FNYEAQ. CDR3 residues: CASSGLAGIKWYEQYF. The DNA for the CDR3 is TGTGCCAGCAGTGGACTAGCGGGAATTAAGTGGTACGAGCAGTACTTC. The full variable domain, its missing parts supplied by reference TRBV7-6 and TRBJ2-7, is GAGVSQSPRYKVTKRGQDVALRCDPISGHVSLYWYRQALGQGPEFLTYFNYEAQQDKSGLPNDRFSAERPEGSISTLTIQRTEQRDSAMYRCASSGLAGIKWYEQYFGPGTRLTVT.

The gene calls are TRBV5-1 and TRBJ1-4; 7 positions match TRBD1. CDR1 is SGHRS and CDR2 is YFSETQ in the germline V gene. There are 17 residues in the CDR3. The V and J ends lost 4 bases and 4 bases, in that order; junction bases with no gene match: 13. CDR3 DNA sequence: TGCGCCAGCAGCCGGACAGGCCCCAGGGTTGGTAATGAAAAACTGTTTTTT. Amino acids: CASSRTGPRVGNEKLFF. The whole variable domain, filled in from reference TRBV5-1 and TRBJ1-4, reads KAGVTQTPRYLIKTRGQQVTLSCSPISGHRSVSWYQQTPGQGLQFLFEYFSETQRNKGNFPGRFSGRQFSNSRSEMNVSTLELGDSALYLCASSRTGPRVGNEKLFFGSGTQLSVL.

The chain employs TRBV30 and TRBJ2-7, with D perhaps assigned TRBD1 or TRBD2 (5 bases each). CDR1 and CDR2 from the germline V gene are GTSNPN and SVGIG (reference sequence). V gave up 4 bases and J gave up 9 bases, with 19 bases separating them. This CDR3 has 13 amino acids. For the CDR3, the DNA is TGTGCCTGGAAATCGGGGCACCCCGGTGGGCAGTACTTC. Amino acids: CAWKSGHPGGQYF. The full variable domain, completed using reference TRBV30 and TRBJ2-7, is SQTIHQWPATLVQPVGSPLSLECTVEGTSNPNLYWYRQAAGRGLQLLFYSVGIGQISSEVPQNLSASRPQDRQFILSSKKLLLSDSGFYLCAWKSGHPGGQYFGPGTRLTVT.

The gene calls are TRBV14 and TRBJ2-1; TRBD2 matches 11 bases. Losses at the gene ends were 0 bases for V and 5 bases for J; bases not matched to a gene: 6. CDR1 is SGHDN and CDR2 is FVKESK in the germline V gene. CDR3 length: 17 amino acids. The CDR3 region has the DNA TGTGCCAGCAGCCAAGAAACTAGCGGGAGAGGGAACAATGAGCAGTTCTTC. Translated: CASSQETSGRGNNEQFF.

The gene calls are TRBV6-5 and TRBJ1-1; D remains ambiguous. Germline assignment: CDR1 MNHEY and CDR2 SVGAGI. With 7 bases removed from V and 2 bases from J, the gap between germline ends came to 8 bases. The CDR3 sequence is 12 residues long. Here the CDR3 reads CASTSINTEAFF. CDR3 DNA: TGTGCCAGCACCAGCATTAACACTGAAGCTTTCTTT.

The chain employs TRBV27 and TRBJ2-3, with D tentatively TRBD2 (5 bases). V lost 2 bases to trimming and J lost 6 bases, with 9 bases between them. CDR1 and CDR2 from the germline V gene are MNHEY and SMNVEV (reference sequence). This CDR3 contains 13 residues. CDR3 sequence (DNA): TGTGCCAGCAGTTTAGGCCGCGGGGATACGCAGTATTTT. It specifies CASSLGRGDTQYF.

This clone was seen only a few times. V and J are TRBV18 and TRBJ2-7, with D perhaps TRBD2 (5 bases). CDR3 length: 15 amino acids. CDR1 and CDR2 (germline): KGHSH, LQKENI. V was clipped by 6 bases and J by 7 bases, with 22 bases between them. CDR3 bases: TGTGCCAGCTCCCCAGGCCAGCGGCGCCCAGGAGAGCAGTACGTC. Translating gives CASSPGQRRPGEQYV.